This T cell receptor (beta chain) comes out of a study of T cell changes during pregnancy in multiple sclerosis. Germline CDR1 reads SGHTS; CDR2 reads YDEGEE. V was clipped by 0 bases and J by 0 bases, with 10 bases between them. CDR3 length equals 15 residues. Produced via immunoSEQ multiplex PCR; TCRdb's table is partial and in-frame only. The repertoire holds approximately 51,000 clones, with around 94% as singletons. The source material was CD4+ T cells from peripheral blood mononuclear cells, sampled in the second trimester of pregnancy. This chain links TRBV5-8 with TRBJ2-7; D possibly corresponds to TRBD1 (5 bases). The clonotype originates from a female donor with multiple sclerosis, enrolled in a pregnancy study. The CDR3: CASSLDRSSSYEQYF. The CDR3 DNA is TGTGCCAGCAGCTTGGACAGGAGTAGCTCCTACGAGCAGTACTTC.